A selection of T cell receptor beta chains follows, all from one sample in a study of blood T cell repertoires in COVID-19. Profiling relied on immunoSEQ multiplex PCR, and the TCRdb table lists in-frame clones only, not all of them. The sample consists of some 150,000 clones, about 86% of them appearing once. The sequencing input was peripheral blood. The source of these receptors is a woman aged 60 to 75 with acute or convalescent COVID-19. CDR3s include the opening cysteine and the closing phenylalanine or tryptophan. Fields, in order: J gene, V gene, clone size, D gene, CDR3 protein, CDR3 DNA. The D gene is left open where the match is weak. The listing skips clone size in some rows; elsewhere it reads once, few, many or a size class.

j_gene: TRBJ2-5
v_gene: TRBV4-1
abundance: .
d_gene: TRBD2
CDR3aa: CASSQGRGLAGPQETQYF
CDR3nt: TGCGCCAGCAGCCAAGGGAGGGGCCTAGCGGGGCCGCAAGAGACCCAGTACTTC

j_gene: TRBJ1-1
v_gene: TRBV28
abundance: few
d_gene: .
CDR3aa: CASSSRQPDEAFF
CDR3nt: TGTGCCAGCAGTTCCAGACAGCCGGATGAAGCTTTCTTT

j_gene: TRBJ1-5
v_gene: TRBV2
abundance: .
d_gene: TRBD1
CDR3aa: CASSVDREGLRGNQPQHF
CDR3nt: TGTGCCAGCAGTGTCGACAGGGAAGGACTTAGGGGCAATCAGCCCCAGCATTTT

j_gene: TRBJ1-3
v_gene: TRBV7-8
abundance: .
d_gene: .
CDR3aa: CASSLLARSGNTIYF
CDR3nt: TGTGCCAGCAGCTTACTGGCCCGCTCTGGAAACACCATATATTTT

j_gene: TRBJ2-2
v_gene: TRBV19
abundance: .
d_gene: .
CDR3aa: CASSILGTTNTGELFF
CDR3nt: TGTGCCAGTAGTATATTGGGGACAACGAACACCGGGGAGCTGTTTTTT

j_gene: TRBJ2-3
v_gene: TRBV5-4
abundance: .
d_gene: TRBD2
CDR3aa: CASSPTGGRTDTQYF
CDR3nt: TGTGCCAGCAGCCCCACGGGGGGACGCACAGATACGCAGTATTTT

j_gene: TRBJ1-3
v_gene: TRBV28
abundance: .
d_gene: TRBD1
CDR3aa: CASSWTGAGNTIYF
CDR3nt: TGTGCCAGCAGTTGGACAGGGGCTGGAAACACCATATATTTT

j_gene: TRBJ1-2
v_gene: TRBV6-5
abundance: .
d_gene: TRBD1
CDR3aa: CASSTGGKLYGYTF
CDR3nt: TGTGCCAGCAGTACAGGGGGCAAACTTTATGGCTACACCTTC

j_gene: TRBJ2-7
v_gene: TRBV7-8
abundance: .
d_gene: TRBD2
CDR3aa: CASSPRPGGAYEQYF
CDR3nt: TGTGCCAGCAGCCCCCGCCCGGGAGGGGCGTACGAGCAGTACTTC

j_gene: TRBJ2-5
v_gene: TRBV10-1
abundance: once
d_gene: TRBD2
CDR3aa: CASSASGYDQETQYF
CDR3nt: TGCGCCAGCAGTGCTAGCGGGTACGACCAAGAGACCCAGTACTTC

j_gene: TRBJ1-2
v_gene: TRBV5-5
abundance: few
d_gene: .
CDR3aa: CASTSSVPNYGYTF
CDR3nt: TGTGCCAGCACCTCCAGTGTGCCTAACTATGGCTACACCTTC

j_gene: TRBJ2-3
v_gene: TRBV5-1
abundance: .
d_gene: .
CDR3aa: CASSLGGLGRSDTQYF
CDR3nt: TGCGCCAGCAGCTTGGGAGGGCTCGGGCGGTCGGATACGCAGTATTTT

j_gene: TRBJ1-2
v_gene: TRBV6-2/TRBV6-3
abundance: .
d_gene: .
CDR3aa: CASSGDRRPANYGYTF
CDR3nt: TGTGCCAGCAGCGGAGACAGACGGCCAGCTAACTATGGCTACACCTTC

j_gene: TRBJ2-5
v_gene: TRBV20-1
abundance: .
d_gene: .
CDR3aa: CSARQETQYF
CDR3nt: TGCAGTGCTCGCCAAGAGACCCAGTACTTC